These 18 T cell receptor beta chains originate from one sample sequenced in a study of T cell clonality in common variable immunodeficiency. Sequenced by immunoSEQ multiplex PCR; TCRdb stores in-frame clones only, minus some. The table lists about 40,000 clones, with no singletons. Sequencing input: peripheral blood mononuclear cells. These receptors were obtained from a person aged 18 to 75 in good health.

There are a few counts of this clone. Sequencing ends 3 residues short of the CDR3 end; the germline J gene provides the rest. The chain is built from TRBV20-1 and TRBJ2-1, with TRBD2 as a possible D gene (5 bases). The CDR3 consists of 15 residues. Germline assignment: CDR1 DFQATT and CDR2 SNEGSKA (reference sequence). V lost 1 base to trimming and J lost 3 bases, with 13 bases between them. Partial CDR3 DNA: TGCAGTGCTAGAGTCGCCCTAGCTCTCTACAATGAG. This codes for CSARVALALYNE. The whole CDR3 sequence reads CSARVALALYNEQFF.

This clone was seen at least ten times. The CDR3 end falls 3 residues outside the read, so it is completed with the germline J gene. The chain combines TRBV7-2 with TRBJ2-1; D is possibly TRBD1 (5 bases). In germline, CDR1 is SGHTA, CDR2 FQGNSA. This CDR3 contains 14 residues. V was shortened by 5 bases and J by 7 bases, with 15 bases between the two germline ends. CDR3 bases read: TGTGCCAGCAGCGCGAACCGACAGTCGAATGAG. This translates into CASSANRQSNE. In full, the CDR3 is CASSANRQSNEQFF.

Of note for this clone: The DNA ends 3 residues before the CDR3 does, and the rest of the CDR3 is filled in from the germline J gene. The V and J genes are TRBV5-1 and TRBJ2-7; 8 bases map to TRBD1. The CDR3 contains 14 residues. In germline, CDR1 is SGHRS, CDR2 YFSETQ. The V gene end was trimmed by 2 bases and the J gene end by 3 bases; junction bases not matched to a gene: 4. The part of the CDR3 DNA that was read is TGCGCCAGCAGCTTAGGGACAGGAGTCTACGAG. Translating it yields CASSLGTGVYE. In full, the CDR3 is CASSLGTGVYEQYF.

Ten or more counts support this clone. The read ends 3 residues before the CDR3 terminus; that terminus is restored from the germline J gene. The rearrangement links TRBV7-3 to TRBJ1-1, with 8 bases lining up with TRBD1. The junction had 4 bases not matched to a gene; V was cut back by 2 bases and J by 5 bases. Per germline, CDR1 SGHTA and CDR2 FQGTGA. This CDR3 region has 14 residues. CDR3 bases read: TGTGCCAGCAGCTTACAGGGGGCAGGAACTGAA. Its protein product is CASSLQGAGTE. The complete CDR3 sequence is CASSLQGAGTEAFF.

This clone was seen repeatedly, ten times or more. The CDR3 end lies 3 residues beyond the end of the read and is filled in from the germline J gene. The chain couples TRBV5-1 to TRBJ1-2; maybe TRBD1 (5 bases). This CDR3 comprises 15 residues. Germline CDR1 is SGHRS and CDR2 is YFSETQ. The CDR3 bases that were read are TGCGCCAGCCTCCCCGGGGCCTGGGGGGACGGGGGC. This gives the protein CASLPGAWGDGG. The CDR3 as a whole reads CASLPGAWGDGGYTF.

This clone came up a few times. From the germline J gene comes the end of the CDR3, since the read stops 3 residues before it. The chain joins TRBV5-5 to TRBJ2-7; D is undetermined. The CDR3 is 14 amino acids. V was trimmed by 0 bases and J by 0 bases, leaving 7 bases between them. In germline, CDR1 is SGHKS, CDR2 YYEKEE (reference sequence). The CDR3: CASSLGLDSYEQYF. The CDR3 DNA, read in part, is TGTGCCAGCAGCTTGGGACTGGACTCCTACGAG.

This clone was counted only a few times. The part of the CDR3 DNA that was read is TGTGCCAGCAGCTTAGGTTCAGGCTACGAG. Its protein is CASSLGSGYE. The whole CDR3 protein reads CASSLGSGYEQYF. The V and J genes are TRBV5-4 and TRBJ2-7; D is unresolved. The read stops 3 residues short of the end of the CDR3; the missing end is completed from the germline J gene. V shed 2 bases and J shed 3 bases, with 9 bases lying between them. Germline V CDR1 and CDR2: SGHNT, YYREEE (reference sequence). The CDR3 contains 13 residues. The full variable domain, completed using reference TRBV5-4 and TRBJ2-7, is ETGVTQSPTHLIKTRGQQVTLRCSSQSGHNTVSWYQQALGQGPQFIFQYYREEENGRGNFPPRFSGLQFPNYSSELNVNALELDDSALYLCASSLGSGYEQYFGPGTRLTVT.

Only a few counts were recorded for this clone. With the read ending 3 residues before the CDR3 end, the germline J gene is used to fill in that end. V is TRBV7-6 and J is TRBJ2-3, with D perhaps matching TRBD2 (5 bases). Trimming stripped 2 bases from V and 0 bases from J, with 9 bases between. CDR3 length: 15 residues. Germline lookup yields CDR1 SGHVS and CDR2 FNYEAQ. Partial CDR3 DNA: TGTGCCAGCAGCTTAAGACGGACTAGCACAGATACG. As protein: CASSLRRTSTDT. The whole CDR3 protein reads CASSLRRTSTDTQYF.

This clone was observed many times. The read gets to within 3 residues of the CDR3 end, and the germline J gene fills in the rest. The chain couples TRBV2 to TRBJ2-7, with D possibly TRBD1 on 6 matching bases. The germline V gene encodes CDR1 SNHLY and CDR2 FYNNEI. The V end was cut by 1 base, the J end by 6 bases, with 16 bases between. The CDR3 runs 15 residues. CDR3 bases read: TGTGCCAGCAGTGAAGAGGGCAGGGGAGTATCCGAG. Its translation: CASSEEGRGVSE. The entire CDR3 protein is CASSEEGRGVSEQYF.

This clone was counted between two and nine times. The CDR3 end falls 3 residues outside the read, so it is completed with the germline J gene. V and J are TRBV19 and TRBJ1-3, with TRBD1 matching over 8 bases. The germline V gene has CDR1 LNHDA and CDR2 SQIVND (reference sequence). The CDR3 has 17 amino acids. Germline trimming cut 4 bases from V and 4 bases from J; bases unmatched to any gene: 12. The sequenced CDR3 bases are TGTGCCAGTAGTACGAAAGGACAGGGTTTTAAGGGAAACACC. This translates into CASSTKGQGFKGNT. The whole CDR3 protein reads CASSTKGQGFKGNTIYF.

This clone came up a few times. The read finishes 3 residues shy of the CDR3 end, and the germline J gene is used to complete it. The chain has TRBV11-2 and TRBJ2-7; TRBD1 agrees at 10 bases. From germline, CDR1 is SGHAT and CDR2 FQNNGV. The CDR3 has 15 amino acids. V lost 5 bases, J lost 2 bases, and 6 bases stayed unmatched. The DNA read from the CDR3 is TGTGCCAGCAGCCGTGACAGGGGGCGACCCTACGAG. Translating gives CASSRDRGRPYE. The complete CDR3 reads CASSRDRGRPYEQYF. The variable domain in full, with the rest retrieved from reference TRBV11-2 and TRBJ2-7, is EAGVAQSPRYKIIEKRQSVAFWCNPISGHATLYWYQQILGQGPKLLIQFQNNGVVDDSQLPKDRFSAERLKGVDSTLKIQPAKLEDSAVYLCASSRDRGRPYEQYFGPGTRLTVT.

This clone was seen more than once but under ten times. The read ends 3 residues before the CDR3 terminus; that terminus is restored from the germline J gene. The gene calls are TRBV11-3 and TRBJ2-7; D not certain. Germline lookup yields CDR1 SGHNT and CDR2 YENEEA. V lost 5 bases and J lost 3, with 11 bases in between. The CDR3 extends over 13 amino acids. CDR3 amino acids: CASSLPPLYEQYF. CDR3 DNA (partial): TGTGCCAGCAGCCTACCCCCCCTCTACGAG.

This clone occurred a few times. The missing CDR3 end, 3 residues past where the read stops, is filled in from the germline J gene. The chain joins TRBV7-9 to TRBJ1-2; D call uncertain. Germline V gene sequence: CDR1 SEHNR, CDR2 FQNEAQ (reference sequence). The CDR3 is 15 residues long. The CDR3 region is CASSFLLSNTDTYTF. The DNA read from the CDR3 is TGTGCCAGCAGTTTCCTATTAAGTAACACAGATACC. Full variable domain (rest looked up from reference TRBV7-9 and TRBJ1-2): DTGVSQNPRHKITKRGQNVTFRCDPISEHNRLYWYRQTLGQGPEFLTYFQNEAQLEKSRLLSDRFSAERPKGSFSTLEIQRTEQGDSAMYLCASSFLLSNTDTYTFGSGTRLTVV.

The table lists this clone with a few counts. The DNA read from the CDR3 is TGTGCCAGCTCACCGACACAGGGGAACTACGAC. Protein sequence: CASSPTQGNYD. The CDR3 in its entirety is CASSPTQGNYDYTF. The chain uses TRBV18 and TRBJ1-2; TRBD1 matches at 7 bases. From the germline J gene comes the end of the CDR3, since the read stops 3 residues before it. The CDR3 runs 14 residues. The germline V gene encodes CDR1 KGHSH and CDR2 LQKENI.

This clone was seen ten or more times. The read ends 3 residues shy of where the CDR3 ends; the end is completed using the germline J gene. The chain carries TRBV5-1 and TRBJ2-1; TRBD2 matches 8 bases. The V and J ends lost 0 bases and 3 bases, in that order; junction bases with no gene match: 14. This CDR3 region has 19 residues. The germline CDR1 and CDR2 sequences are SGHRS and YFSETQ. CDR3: CASSLAFAFRGGYYNEQFF. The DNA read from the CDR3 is TGCGCCAGCAGCTTGGCCTTCGCCTTCCGGGGGGGATACTACAATGAG.

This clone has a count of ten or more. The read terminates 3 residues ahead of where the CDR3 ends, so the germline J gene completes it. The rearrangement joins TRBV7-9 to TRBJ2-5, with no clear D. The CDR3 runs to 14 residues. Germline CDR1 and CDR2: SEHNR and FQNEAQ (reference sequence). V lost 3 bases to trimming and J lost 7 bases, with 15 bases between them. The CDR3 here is CASSFEISYGTQYF. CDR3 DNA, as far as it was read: TGTGCCAGCAGCTTCGAAATATCGTACGGGACC.

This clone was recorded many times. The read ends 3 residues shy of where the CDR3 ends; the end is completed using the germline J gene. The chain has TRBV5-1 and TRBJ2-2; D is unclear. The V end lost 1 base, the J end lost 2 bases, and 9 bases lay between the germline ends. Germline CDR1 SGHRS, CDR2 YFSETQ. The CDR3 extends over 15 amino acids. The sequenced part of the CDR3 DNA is TGCGCCAGCAGCTTGAATGGTAGAAACACCGGGGAG. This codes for CASSLNGRNTGE. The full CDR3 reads CASSLNGRNTGELFF.

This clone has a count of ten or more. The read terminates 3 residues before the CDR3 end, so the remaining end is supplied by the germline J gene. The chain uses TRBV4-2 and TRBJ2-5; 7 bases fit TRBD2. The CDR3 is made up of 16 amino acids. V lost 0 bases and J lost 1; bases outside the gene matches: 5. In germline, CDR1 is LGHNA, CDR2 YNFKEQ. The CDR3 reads CASSQDPPSGQETQYF. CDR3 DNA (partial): TGTGCCAGCAGCCAAGATCCCCCTAGCGGCCAAGAGACC.